Below, 9 T cell receptor beta chains from the same sample are listed, as sequenced in a study of Ad26.COV2.S vaccination and SARS-CoV-2 variants. The treatment is: around 19 received Ad26.COV2.S at low or high dose, single or two shots; 5 received placebo; per-sample allocation not given. On day 63 after the first injection, vaccine and placebo recipients gave samples. The repertoire was sequenced with immunoSEQ multiplex PCR; TCRdb's copy has only in-frame clones and lacks some. This table holds 350,000 to 450,000 clones, about 90% found once. This specimen consisted of peripheral blood, obtained in a trial of Ad26.COV2.S vaccine versus placebo. These receptors were obtained from a person aged 18 to 59 who received the Ad26.COV2.S COVID-19 vaccine or a placebo.

DNA for the CDR3: TGTGCCAGCTCACCGGACAGGGGCCCTTCACCCCTCCACTTT. Translation: CASSPDRGPSPLHF. V gene TRBV18 combines with J gene TRBJ1-6; 9 positions match TRBD1. The V segment lost 3 bases and the J segment 9 bases; nucleotides outside the gene matches: 3. The CDR3 length is 14 residues. Germline assignment: CDR1 KGHSH and CDR2 LQKENI.

The V gene is TRBV11-2, the J gene TRBJ2-1, with D unresolved. The CDR3 is 14 residues long. Deletions cut 3 bases from V and 5 bases from J, with 11 bases between. Germline lookup yields CDR1 SGHAT and CDR2 FQNNGV. The CDR3 reads CASSFLSADNEQFF. For the CDR3, the DNA is TGTGCCAGCAGCTTTTTATCGGCTGACAATGAGCAGTTCTTC. The variable domain in full, completed from reference TRBV11-2 and TRBJ2-1, reads EAGVAQSPRYKIIEKRQSVAFWCNPISGHATLYWYQQILGQGPKLLIQFQNNGVVDDSQLPKDRFSAERLKGVDSTLKIQPAKLEDSAVYLCASSFLSADNEQFFGPGTRLTVL.

J is TRBJ1-6 and V is TRBV18; weak D call: TRBD1 (5 bases). V lost 4 bases and J 7 bases, leaving 8 bases between the germline ends. Germline V gene lookup returns CDR1 KGHSH and CDR2 LQKENI. CDR3 length equals 13 residues. CDR3 coding DNA: TGTGCCAGCTCACGGGGGAGGAATTCACCCCTCCACTTT. Protein product: CASSRGRNSPLHF.

The chain links TRBV5-5 to TRBJ2-7; D uncertain. This CDR3 spans 14 amino acids. V lost 0 bases, J lost 3 bases, and 10 bases lay in between. Germline V CDR1 and CDR2: SGHKS, YYEKEE (reference sequence). The CDR3 sequence is CASSLASGHYEQYF. The CDR3 region has the DNA TGTGCCAGCAGCTTGGCCTCAGGCCACTACGAGCAGTACTTC. The variable domain in full, with the rest retrieved from reference TRBV5-5 and TRBJ2-7, is DAGVTQSPTHLIKTRGQQVTLRCSPISGHKSVSWYQQVLGQGPQFIFQYYEKEERGRGNFPDRFSARQFPNYSSELNVNALLLGDSALYLCASSLASGHYEQYFGPGTRLTVT.

The chain carries TRBV6-4 and TRBJ1-6; D is unresolved. This CDR3 comprises 15 residues. Trimming removed 6 bases from V and 5 bases from J, with 14 bases in between. Germline lookup yields CDR1 MRHNA and CDR2 SNTAGT. The CDR3 DNA sequence: TGTGCCAGCAGCGACGGGATAGTTAATAATTCACCCCTCCACTTT. Its translation: CASSDGIVNNSPLHF.

This clone has just one count. The chain has TRBV28 and TRBJ2-7, with 9 bases matching TRBD2. J lost 3 bases, V lost 2 bases, and 5 bases had no gene match. The V gene's germline CDR1 is MDHEN and CDR2 SYDVKM. The CDR3 has 15 residues. The CDR3 coding sequence is TGTGCCAGCAGTTTAATGAGCGGGGGGATCTACGAGCAGTACTTC. Translating gives CASSLMSGGIYEQYF.

The genes are TRBV11-3 and TRBJ2-7; D ambiguous. This CDR3 comprises 17 residues. Germline CDR1 SGHNT, CDR2 YENEEA. The ends were cut back, 3 bases at V and 0 bases at J, with 18 bases in the middle. For the CDR3, the DNA is TGTGCCAGCAGCTTTTCACCGGCCGGCAGTCTCTCCTACGAGCAGTACTTC. It is translated as CASSFSPAGSLSYEQYF.

The chain recombines TRBV2 with TRBJ2-5; TRBD1 matches at 8 bases. CDR1 is SNHLY, CDR2 FYNNEI, per germline. This CDR3 region has 17 residues. After removal of 2 bases from V and 2 bases from J, the junction contained 10 bases not matched to a gene. This CDR3 reads CASSERSGGAGQETQYF. CDR3 DNA: TGTGCCAGCAGTGAACGGTCAGGGGGCGCGGGTCAAGAGACCCAGTACTTC.

The count of this clone is one. The chain recombines TRBV19 with TRBJ1-3; maybe TRBD1 (5 bases). The CDR3 has 16 residues. Germline V gives CDR1 LNHDA, CDR2 SQIVND (reference sequence). V was pared by 6 bases and J by 1 base, with 16 bases between. CDR3 protein: CASSPWDLFSGNTIYF. CDR3 nucleotides: TGTGCCAGTAGCCCTTGGGACCTTTTTTCTGGAAACACCATATATTTT. The full variable domain, with the rest looked up from reference TRBV19 and TRBJ1-3, is DGGITQSPKYLFRKEGQNVTLSCEQNLNHDAMYWYRQDPGQGLRLIYYSQIVNDFQKGDIAEGYSVSREKKESFPLTVTSAQKNPTAFYLCASSPWDLFSGNTIYFGEGSWLTVV.